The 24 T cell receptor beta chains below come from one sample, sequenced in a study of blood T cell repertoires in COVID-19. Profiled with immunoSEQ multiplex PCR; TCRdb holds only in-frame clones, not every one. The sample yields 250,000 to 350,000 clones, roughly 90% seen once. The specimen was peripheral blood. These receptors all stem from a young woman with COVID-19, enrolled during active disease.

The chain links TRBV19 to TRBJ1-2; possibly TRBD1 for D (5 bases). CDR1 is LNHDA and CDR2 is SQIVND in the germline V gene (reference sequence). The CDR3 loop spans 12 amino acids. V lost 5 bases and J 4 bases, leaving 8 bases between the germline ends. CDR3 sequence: CASSPGFYGYTF. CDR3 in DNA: TGTGCCAGTAGTCCAGGGTTCTATGGCTACACCTTC.

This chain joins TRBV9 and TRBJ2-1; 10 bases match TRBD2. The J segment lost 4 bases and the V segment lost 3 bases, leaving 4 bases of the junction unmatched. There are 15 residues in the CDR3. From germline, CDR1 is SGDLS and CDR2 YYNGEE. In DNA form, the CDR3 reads TGTGCCAGCAGCGCGGGGACTAGCGCGTACAATGAGCAGTTCTTC. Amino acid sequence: CASSAGTSAYNEQFF.

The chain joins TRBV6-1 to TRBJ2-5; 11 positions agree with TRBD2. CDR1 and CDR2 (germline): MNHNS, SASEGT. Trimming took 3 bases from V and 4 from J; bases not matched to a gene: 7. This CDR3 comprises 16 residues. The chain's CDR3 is CASSDPIAGGGETQYF. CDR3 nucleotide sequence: TGTGCCAGCAGTGACCCTATAGCGGGAGGGGGAGAGACCCAGTACTTC.

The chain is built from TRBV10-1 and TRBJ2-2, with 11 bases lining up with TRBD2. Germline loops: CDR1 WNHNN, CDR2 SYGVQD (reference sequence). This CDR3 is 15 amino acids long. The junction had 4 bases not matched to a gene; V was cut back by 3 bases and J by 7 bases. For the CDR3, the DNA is TGCGCCAGCAGTGAAACTAGCGGGAGTATCGGGGAGCTGTTTTTT. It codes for CASSETSGSIGELFF.

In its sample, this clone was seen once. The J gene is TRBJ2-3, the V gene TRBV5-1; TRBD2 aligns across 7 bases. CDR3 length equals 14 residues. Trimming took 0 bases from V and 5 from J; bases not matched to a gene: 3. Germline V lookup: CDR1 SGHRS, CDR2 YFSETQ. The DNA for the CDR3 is TGCGCCAGCAGCTTGGGCGGGAGTCTAGATACGCAGTATTTT. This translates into CASSLGGSLDTQYF.

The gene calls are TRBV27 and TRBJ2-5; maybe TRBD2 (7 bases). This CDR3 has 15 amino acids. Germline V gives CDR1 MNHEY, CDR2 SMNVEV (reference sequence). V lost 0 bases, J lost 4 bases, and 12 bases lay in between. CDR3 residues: CASSLSGGLGETQYF. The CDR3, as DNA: TGTGCCAGCAGTTTATCGGGGGGGCTTGGAGAGACCCAGTACTTC.

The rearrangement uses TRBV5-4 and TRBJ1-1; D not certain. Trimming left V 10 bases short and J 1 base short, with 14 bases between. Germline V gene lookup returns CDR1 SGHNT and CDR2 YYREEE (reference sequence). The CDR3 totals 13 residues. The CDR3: CACQTNRNTEAFF. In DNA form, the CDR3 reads TGTGCCTGCCAGACAAATAGGAACACTGAAGCTTTCTTT.

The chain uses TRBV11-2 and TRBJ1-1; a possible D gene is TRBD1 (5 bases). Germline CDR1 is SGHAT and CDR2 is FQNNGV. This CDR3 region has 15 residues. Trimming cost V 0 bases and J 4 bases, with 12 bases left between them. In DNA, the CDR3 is TGTGCCAGCAGCTTAGAATCCGGGGGAATCACTGAAGCTTTCTTT. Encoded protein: CASSLESGGITEAFF.

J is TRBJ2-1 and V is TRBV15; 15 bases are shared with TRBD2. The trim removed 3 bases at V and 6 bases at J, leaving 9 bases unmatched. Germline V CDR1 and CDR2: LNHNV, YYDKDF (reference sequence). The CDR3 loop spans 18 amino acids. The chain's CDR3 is CATSSPRTSGRGSNEQFF. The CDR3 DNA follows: TGTGCCACCAGCAGTCCCCGGACTAGCGGGAGGGGGTCCAATGAGCAGTTCTTC.

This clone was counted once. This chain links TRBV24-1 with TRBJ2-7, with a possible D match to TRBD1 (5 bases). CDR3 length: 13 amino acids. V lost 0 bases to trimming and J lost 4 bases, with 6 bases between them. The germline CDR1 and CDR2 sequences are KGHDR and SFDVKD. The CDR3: CATSDLQGYEQYF. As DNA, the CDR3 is TGTGCCACCAGTGATTTGCAGGGATACGAGCAGTACTTC.

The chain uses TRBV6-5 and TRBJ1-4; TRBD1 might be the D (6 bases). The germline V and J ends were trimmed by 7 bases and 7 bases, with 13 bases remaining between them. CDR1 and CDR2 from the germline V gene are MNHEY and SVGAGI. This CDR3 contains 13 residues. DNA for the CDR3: TGTGCCAGCAAGGGGACAAAGGGTGAAAAACTGTTTTTT. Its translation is CASKGTKGEKLFF.

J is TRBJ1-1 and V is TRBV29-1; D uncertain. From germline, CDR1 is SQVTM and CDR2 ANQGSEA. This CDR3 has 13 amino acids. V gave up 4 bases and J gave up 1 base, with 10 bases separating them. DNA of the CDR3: TGCAGCGTTGGTACAGCCCAGAACACTGAAGCTTTCTTT. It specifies CSVGTAQNTEAFF.

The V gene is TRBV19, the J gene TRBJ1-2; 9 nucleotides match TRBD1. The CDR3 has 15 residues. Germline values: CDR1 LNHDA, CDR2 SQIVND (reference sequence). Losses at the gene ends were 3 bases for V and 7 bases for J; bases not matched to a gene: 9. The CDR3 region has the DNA TGTGCCAGTAGTATGGGACAGGGAACTTCGCCTGGCTACACCTTC. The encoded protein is CASSMGQGTSPGYTF. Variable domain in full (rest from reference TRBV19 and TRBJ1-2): DGGITQSPKYLFRKEGQNVTLSCEQNLNHDAMYWYRQDPGQGLRLIYYSQIVNDFQKGDIAEGYSVSREKKESFPLTVTSAQKNPTAFYLCASSMGQGTSPGYTFGSGTRLTVV.

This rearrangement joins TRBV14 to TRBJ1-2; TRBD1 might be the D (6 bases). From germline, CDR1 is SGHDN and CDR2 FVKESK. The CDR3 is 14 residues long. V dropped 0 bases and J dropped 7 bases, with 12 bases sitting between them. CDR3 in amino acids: CASSQDSGARGYTF. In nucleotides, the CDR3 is TGTGCCAGCAGCCAAGATTCAGGGGCGCGTGGCTACACCTTC.

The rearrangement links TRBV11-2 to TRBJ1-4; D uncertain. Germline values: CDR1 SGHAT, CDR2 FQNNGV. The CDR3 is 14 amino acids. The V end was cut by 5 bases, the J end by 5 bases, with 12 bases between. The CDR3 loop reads CASSPWSRNEKLFF. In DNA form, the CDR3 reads TGTGCCAGCAGCCCGTGGTCTCGGAATGAAAAACTGTTTTTT.

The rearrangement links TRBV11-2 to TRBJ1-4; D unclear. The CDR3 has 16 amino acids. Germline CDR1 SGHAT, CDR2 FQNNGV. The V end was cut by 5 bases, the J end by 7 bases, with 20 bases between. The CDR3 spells CASSPVNVPSGEKLFF. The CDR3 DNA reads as TGTGCCAGCAGCCCGGTTAATGTCCCGAGCGGTGAAAAACTGTTTTTT.

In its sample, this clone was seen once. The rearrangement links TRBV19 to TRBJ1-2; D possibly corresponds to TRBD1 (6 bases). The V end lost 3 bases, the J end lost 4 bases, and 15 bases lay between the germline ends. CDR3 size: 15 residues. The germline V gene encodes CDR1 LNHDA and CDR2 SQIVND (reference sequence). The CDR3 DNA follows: TGTGCCAGTAGTATGCGGACAGAAATCTCCTATGGCTACACCTTC. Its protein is CASSMRTEISYGYTF.

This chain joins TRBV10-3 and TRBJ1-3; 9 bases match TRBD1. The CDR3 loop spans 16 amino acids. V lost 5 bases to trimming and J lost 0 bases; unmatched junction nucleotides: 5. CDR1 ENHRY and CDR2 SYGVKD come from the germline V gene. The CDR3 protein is CAISPDRGNSGNTIYF. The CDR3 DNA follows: TGTGCCATCAGTCCTGACAGGGGGAACTCTGGAAACACCATATATTTT.

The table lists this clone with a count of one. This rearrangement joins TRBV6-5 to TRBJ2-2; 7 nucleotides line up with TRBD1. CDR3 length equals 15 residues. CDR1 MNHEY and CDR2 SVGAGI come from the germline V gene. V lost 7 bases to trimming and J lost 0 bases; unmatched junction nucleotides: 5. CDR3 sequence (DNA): TGTGCCAGCACTAAGGACAGGCCGAACACCGGGGAGCTGTTTTTT. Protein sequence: CASTKDRPNTGELFF.

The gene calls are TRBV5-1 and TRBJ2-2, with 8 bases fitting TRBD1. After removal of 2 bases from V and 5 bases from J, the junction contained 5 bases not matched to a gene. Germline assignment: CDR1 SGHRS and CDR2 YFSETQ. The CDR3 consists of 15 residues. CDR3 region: CASSFGQGRTGELFF. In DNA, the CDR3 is TGCGCCAGCAGCTTTGGACAGGGCCGTACCGGGGAGCTGTTTTTT. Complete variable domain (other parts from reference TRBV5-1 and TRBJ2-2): KAGVTQTPRYLIKTRGQQVTLSCSPISGHRSVSWYQQTPGQGLQFLFEYFSETQRNKGNFPGRFSGRQFSNSRSEMNVSTLELGDSALYLCASSFGQGRTGELFFGEGSRLTVL.

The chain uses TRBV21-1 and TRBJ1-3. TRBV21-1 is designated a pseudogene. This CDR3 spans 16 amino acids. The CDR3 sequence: CASSRPQSGPGNTIYF. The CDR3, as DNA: TGTGCCAGCAGCAGACCTCAAAGCGGTCCCGGAAACACCATATATTTT.

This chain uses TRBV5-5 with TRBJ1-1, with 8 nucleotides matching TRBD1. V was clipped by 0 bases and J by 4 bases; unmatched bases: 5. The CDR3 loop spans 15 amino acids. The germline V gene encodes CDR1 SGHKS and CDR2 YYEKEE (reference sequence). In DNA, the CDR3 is TGTGCCAGCAGCTTGGTTGAGGACAGGGCCACTGAAGCTTTCTTT. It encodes CASSLVEDRATEAFF. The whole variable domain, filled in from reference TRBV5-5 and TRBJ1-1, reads DAGVTQSPTHLIKTRGQQVTLRCSPISGHKSVSWYQQVLGQGPQFIFQYYEKEERGRGNFPDRFSARQFPNYSSELNVNALLLGDSALYLCASSLVEDRATEAFFGQGTRLTVV.

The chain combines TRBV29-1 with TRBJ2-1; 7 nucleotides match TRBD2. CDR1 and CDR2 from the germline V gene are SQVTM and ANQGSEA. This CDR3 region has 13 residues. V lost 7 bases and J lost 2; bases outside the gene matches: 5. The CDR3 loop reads CSALLATYNEQFF. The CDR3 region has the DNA TGCAGCGCACTACTAGCGACCTACAATGAGCAGTTCTTC.

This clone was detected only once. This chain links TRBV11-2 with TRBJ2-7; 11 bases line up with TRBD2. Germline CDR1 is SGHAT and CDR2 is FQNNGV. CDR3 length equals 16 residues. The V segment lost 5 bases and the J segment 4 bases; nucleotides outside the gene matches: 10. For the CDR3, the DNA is TGTGCCAGCAGCCTTAATCCCGGGACTAGCGGTTACGAGCAGTACTTC. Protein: CASSLNPGTSGYEQYF.